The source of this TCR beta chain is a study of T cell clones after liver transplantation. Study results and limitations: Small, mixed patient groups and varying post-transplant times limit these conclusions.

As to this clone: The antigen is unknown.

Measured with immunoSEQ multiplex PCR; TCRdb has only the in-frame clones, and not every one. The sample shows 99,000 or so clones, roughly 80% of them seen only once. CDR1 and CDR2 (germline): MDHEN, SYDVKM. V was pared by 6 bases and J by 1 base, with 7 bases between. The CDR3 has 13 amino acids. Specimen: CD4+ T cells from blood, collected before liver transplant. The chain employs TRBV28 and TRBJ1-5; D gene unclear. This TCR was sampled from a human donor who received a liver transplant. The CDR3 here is CASRVTSNQPQHF. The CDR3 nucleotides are TGTGCCAGCAGGGTCACGAGCAATCAGCCCCAGCATTTT.